This TCR beta chain was documented in a study of cytomegalovirus exposure and HLA in healthy donors. Study-wide results and caveats: The classifier reportedly diagnosed cytomegalovirus status with high specificity and sensitivity. The availability of immune exposure information extended only to CMV serostatus. Whilst most TCR sequences proved rare, a subset of public TCRs occurred across many donors.

A note on this clone: Its antigen is undetermined.

It was with 60 Vbeta and 13 Jbeta primers that the PCR ran. Profiling relied on immunoSEQ multiplex PCR, and the TCRdb table lists in-frame clones only, not all of them. This table holds some 140,000 clones, roughly 83% found once. Losses at the gene ends were 8 bases for V and 2 bases for J; bases not matched to a gene: 5. Germline V CDR1 and CDR2: SGHVS, FNYEAQ. CDR3 length: 14 residues. V usage is TRBV7-6 and J usage is TRBJ2-3; 9 bases map to TRBD1. The sequence derives from a female donor in good health and CMV-seronegative. Sample: PBMCs. The CDR3 DNA reads TGTGCCAGCGGGGGGACAGGGATCACAGATACGCAGTATTTT. Protein: CASGGTGITDTQYF.